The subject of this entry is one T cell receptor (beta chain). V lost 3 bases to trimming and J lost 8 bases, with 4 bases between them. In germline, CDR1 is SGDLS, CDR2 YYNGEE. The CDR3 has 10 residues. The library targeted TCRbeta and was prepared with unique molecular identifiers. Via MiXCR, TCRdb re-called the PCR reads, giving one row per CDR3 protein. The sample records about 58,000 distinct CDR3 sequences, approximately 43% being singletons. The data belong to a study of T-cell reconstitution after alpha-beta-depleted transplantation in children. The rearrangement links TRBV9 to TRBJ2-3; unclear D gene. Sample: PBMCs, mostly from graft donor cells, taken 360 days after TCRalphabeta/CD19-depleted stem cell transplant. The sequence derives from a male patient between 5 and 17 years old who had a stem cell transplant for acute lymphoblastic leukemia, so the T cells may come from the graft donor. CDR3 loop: CASSGSTQYF. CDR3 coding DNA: TGTGCCAGCAGCGGGAGTACGCAGTATTTT. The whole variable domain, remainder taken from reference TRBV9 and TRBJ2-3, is DSGVTQTPKHLITATGQRVTLRCSPRSGDLSVYWYQQSLDQGLQFLIQYYNGEERAKGNILERFSAQQFPDLHSELNLSSLELGDSALYFCASSGSTQYFGPGTRLTVL.